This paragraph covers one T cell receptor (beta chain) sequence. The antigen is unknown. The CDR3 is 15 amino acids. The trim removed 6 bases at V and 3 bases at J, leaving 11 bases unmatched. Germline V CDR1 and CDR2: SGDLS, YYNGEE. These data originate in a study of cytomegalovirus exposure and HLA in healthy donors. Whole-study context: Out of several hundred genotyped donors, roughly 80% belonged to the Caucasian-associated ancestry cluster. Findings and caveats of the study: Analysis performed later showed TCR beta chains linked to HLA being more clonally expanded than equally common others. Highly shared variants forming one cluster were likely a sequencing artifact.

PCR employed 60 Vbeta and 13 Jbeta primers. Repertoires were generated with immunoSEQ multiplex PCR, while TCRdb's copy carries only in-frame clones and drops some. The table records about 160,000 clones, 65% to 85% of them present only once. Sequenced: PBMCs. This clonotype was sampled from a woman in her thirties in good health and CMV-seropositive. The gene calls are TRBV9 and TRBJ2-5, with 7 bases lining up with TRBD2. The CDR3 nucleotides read TGTGCCAGCACCCCTGGGGGGGGGATCGAAGAGACCCAGTACTTC. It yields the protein CASTPGGGIEETQYF. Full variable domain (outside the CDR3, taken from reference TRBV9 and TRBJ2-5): DSGVTQTPKHLITATGQRVTLRCSPRSGDLSVYWYQQSLDQGLQFLIQYYNGEERAKGNILERFSAQQFPDLHSELNLSSLELGDSALYFCASTPGGGIEETQYFGPGTRLLVL.